This note documents a single TCR beta chain sequence. What it binds is unknown. This specimen belongs to a study of beta chain features in type 1 diabetes. Overall study: Patients were similar to healthy donors in age and gender (as well as in cell yields).

Every isolated RNA sample was fully reverse transcribed, so sequencing captured expressed TCRB transcripts. An average approximately 3.3 million reads came from naive, central memory and regulatory T cell samples. Repertoires were generated with immunoSEQ multiplex PCR, while TCRdb's copy carries only in-frame clones and drops some. The profile shows about 650,000 clones, roughly 12% of them singletons. The length of the CDR3 is 11 residues. The germline gives CDR1 SGHNT, CDR2 YENEEA. Whole-study findings and limits: Moderate but significant shortening of TCRB CDR3s was recorded in all four CD4+ subsets from Type 1 diabetes patients. Patients with type 1 diabetes carried fewer insertions and had more deletions at their VDJ junctions.

The clonotype originates from a young man with type 1 diabetes. Input material: naive CD4+ T cells from blood. The chain carries TRBV11-3 and TRBJ2-5, with 8 positions matching TRBD2. This CDR3 is CQKGLEETQYF. The CDR3 DNA sequence: TGTCAGAAGGGACTAGAAGAGACCCAGTACTTC.